Listed below are T cell receptor beta chains from one sample, sequenced in a study of T cells after yellow fever vaccination. One entry per CDR3 protein, called by TCRdb with MiXCR from the 5' RACE reads. The sample records about 550,000 distinct CDR3 sequences, roughly 21% being singletons. The source material was PBMCs, sampled 15 days after the yellow fever booster vaccination. The receptors were gathered from a man younger than 45 who received the YFV17D yellow fever vaccine. CDR3s include the opening cysteine and the closing phenylalanine or tryptophan.

V gene	J gene	CDR3 protein
TRBV15	TRBJ2-1	CATSSLSSDSYNEQFF
TRBV6-1	TRBJ2-2	CASRGQLNTGELFF
TRBV20-1	TRBJ2-1	CSARVQGAGNEQFF
TRBV18	TRBJ1-1	CASSPRDGTEAFF
TRBV5-1	TRBJ2-1	CASSFLRGENNEQFF
TRBV20-1	TRBJ1-1	CSALPPTGGVEAFF
TRBV6-5	TRBJ1-6	CASSYSGRANSPLHF
TRBV7-8	TRBJ2-1	CASRNRELVNEQFF
TRBV4-1	TRBJ1-1	CASSHSSLRGKNTEAFF
TRBV6-2/TRBV6-3	TRBJ2-1	CASWTSGRNEQFF
TRBV24-1	TRBJ1-2	CATSDFSGTYGYTF
TRBV10-3	TRBJ1-2	CAISESPEGGYTF
TRBV6-1	TRBJ1-6	CASSLDWTGARSPLHF
TRBV27	TRBJ2-1	CASSPPGQGDNEQFF
TRBV6-1	TRBJ2-5	CASSAGPHSGQGDETQYF
TRBV24-1	TRBJ1-2	CATSGLDTYGYTF
TRBV9	TRBJ2-1	CASSADLAAYNEQFF
TRBV6-5	TRBJ2-7	CASSYSWVRRGAYEQYF
TRBV7-2	TRBJ2-2	CAIKRPGPGELFF
TRBV19	TRBJ2-2	CASSSGQLAGELFF
TRBV5-1	TRBJ2-1	CASRMDRDYYNEQFF
TRBV27	TRBJ2-1	CASLGSSGGNEQFF
TRBV6-5	TRBJ2-3	CASKLLTLDTQYF
TRBV29-1	TRBJ2-2	CSVEGQGNTGELFF
TRBV7-2	TRBJ1-1	CASSSYRGPEAFF
TRBV12-3/TRBV12-4	TRBJ2-1	CASSAVSYNEQFF
TRBV12-3/TRBV12-4	TRBJ2-1	CASSLDANEQFF
TRBV7-9	TRBJ2-3	CASSLVSRTDTQYF
TRBV7-2	TRBJ1-4	CASSYRQLATNEKLFF
TRBV24-1	TRBJ2-5	CATSGDSQETQYF
TRBV9	TRBJ2-5	CASSVGQEQETQYF
TRBV2	TRBJ2-1	CASKRDWGHNEQFF
TRBV18	TRBJ1-1	CASSLFWDSPSEAFF
TRBV7-2	TRBJ1-2	CASSFGREDGYTF
TRBV20-1	TRBJ2-2	CSAMTGSSTGELFF
TRBV5-1	TRBJ1-1	CASMTGGNTEAFF
TRBV5-1	TRBJ2-5	CASSLSTGETQYF
TRBV11-2	TRBJ1-1	CASSWTALGNTEAFF
TRBV4-3	TRBJ2-3	CASGPGPTDTQYF
TRBV6-2/TRBV6-3	TRBJ2-7	CASSYLGLAAVSYEQYF
TRBV29-1	TRBJ2-5	CSATPTSGYTAQYF
TRBV12-3/TRBV12-4	TRBJ2-7	CASSPPVEGGYEQYF
TRBV7-9	TRBJ2-1	CASSSTNGGNEQFF
TRBV7-2	TRBJ2-3	CASSSRGGFTDTQYF
TRBV30	TRBJ2-3	CAWSRLAVTDTQYF
TRBV12-3/TRBV12-4	TRBJ2-1	CASSRRRLGGRDEQFF
TRBV12-3/TRBV12-4	TRBJ2-2	CASMSGTSGSGELFF
TRBV28	TRBJ2-1	CASSFNPRDEQFF
TRBV12-3/TRBV12-4	TRBJ1-4	CASSLGPAEKLFF
TRBV24-1	TRBJ2-4	CATSILGVRRAKNIQYF
TRBV24-1	TRBJ1-4	CATSDPGAPGKLFF
TRBV11-2	TRBJ2-3	CASSFPLAGVSDTQYF
TRBV6-1	TRBJ2-3	CASSEVSFTQYF
TRBV11-2	TRBJ2-3	CASSSGRTNTDTQYF